This TCR beta chain was identified in a study of T cell changes during pregnancy in multiple sclerosis. CDR1 and CDR2 (germline): LNHDA, SQIVND (reference sequence). Trimming left V 5 bases short and J 0 bases short, with 5 bases between. The CDR3 runs to 14 residues. TCRdb keeps only in-frame clones here, not all; method: immunoSEQ multiplex PCR. Among 70,000 to 95,000 clones listed, around 93% were seen once. This material consisted of peripheral blood, taken after pregnancy. The rearrangement uses TRBV19 and TRBJ2-6; the D is unclear. The TCR originated in a female donor in good health, enrolled as a control in a pregnancy study. The CDR3 sequence is CASSSNSGANVLTF. The CDR3 DNA reads as TGTGCCAGTAGTTCTAACTCTGGGGCCAACGTCCTGACTTTC.